The 27 T cell receptor beta chains listed next were all sequenced from one sample in a study of beta chain features in type 1 diabetes. No antigen has been assigned to these receptors. Expressed TCRB transcripts were sequenced, since all the RNA that had been isolated was reverse transcribed. Sequencing was performed with immunoSEQ multiplex PCR; in TCRdb, only in-frame clones are kept and a portion is missing. The sample holds some 270,000 clones; approximately 10% are singletons and the top ten take over 0.015%. Study results and caveats: People with Type 1 diabetes carried modestly yet significantly shorter TCRB CDR3s in all four CD4+ subsets.

The source material was naive CD4+ T cells from blood. Receptors originate from a man aged 25-45 years with type 1 diabetes.

This chain joins TRBV11-2 and TRBJ1-6, with a tentative D call TRBD1 (5 bases). The germline CDR1 and CDR2 sequences are SGHAT and FQNNGV. The V gene lost 2 bases and the J gene lost 6 bases, with 8 bases spanning the gap. This CDR3 contains 14 residues. CDR3 region: CASSLSRVNSPLHF. In nucleotides, the CDR3 is TGTGCCAGCAGCTTATCCAGGGTTAATTCACCCCTCCACTTT.

This clone was picked up a small number of times. The chain links TRBV28 to TRBJ1-5, with D perhaps TRBD1 (5 bases). The V and J ends lost 2 bases and 3 bases respectively, with 8 bases between them. CDR1 is MDHEN and CDR2 is SYDVKM in the germline V gene. This CDR3 is built from 14 residues. Here the CDR3 reads CASSLGGVNQPQHF. Written as DNA, the CDR3 is TGTGCCAGCAGTTTAGGAGGGGTCAATCAGCCCCAGCATTTT. Filled out from reference TRBV28 and TRBJ1-5, the complete variable domain reads DVKVTQSSRYLVKRTGEKVFLECVQDMDHENMFWYRQDPGLGLRLIYFSYDVKMKEKGDIPEGYSVSREKKERFSLILESASTNQTSMYLCASSLGGVNQPQHFGDGTRLSIL.

The V call is TRBV29-1, the J call TRBJ2-7; D is perhaps TRBD1 (6 bases). The CDR3 is 12 residues long. Germline-derived CDR1 and CDR2 are SQVTM and ANQGSEA. The ends were cut back, 3 bases at V and 5 bases at J, with 11 bases in the middle. For the CDR3, the DNA is TGCAGCGTTGAGGGTGGGGGCCACGAGCAGTACTTC. Translated: CSVEGGGHEQYF.

Only a few counts were recorded for this clone. A junction end diverges from the germline sequence, so it may reflect a read error. This chain connects TRBV5-1 to TRBJ2-1; perhaps TRBD2 as D (5 bases). Germline loops: CDR1 SGHRS, CDR2 YFSETQ. CDR3 length: 16 residues. The CDR3 loop is CASRLAMGSSYNEQFF. In DNA form, the CDR3 reads TGCGCCAGCAGGTTGGCTATGGGGAGCTCCTACAATGAGCAGTTCTTC.

The V gene is TRBV19, the J gene TRBJ2-3; 11 nucleotides match TRBD2. Per the germline V gene, CDR1 is LNHDA and CDR2 is SQIVND (reference sequence). The CDR3 covers 15 residues. With 6 bases clipped from V and 4 bases from J, the junction kept 6 bases outside the gene matches. CDR3 protein: CASRLAGGHSDTQYF. Here the CDR3 DNA reads TGTGCCAGTAGGCTAGCGGGGGGCCACTCAGATACGCAGTATTTT.

This clone has just a few counts. The gene calls are TRBV29-1 and TRBJ1-1; TRBD1 agrees at 10 bases. There are 14 residues in the CDR3. V shed 3 bases and J 5 bases; nucleotides not matched to a gene: 6. Germline V gives CDR1 SQVTM, CDR2 ANQGSEA. CDR3 sequence reads: CSVDMDRGRTEAFF. Here the CDR3 DNA reads TGCAGCGTTGATATGGACAGGGGGAGGACTGAAGCTTTCTTT.

The rearrangement uses TRBV12-5 and TRBJ2-1, with 8 nucleotides matching TRBD1. CDR1 LGHNT and CDR2 FRNRAP come from the germline V gene. This CDR3 spans 15 amino acids. Trimming took 2 bases from V and 5 from J; bases not matched to a gene: 5. The CDR3 sequence: CASGLFQGAHNEQFF. CDR3 DNA sequence: TGTGCTAGTGGTTTGTTCCAGGGGGCGCACAATGAGCAGTTCTTC.

The chain links TRBV6-1 to TRBJ2-4, with D possibly TRBD1 on 5 matching bases. Germline V CDR1 and CDR2: MNHNS, SASEGT. The V gene lost 6 bases and the J gene lost 6 bases, with 12 bases spanning the gap. CDR3 size: 13 residues. CDR3 residues: CASSPDTGNIQYF. The CDR3, as DNA: TGTGCCAGCAGCCCGGACACGGGAAACATTCAGTACTTC.

CDR3 sequence (DNA): TGTGCCAGTATCTCCCCAGCGGTGGGGATGGACACTGAAGCTTTCTTT. Translation: CASISPAVGMDTEAFF. This chain uses TRBV19 with TRBJ1-1; D gene unclear. The germline V and J ends were trimmed by 7 bases and 3 bases, with 21 bases remaining between them. The CDR3 has 16 amino acids. Per germline, CDR1 LNHDA and CDR2 SQIVND (reference sequence).

This clone was observed a few times. This sequence joins TRBV25-1 and TRBJ1-1; D unclear. Germline V gives CDR1 MGHDK, CDR2 SYGVNS. The length of the CDR3 is 11 residues. V lost 7 bases and J lost 5, with 8 bases in between. The CDR3 is CASMTQTEAFF. In nucleotides, the CDR3 is TGTGCCAGCATGACACAGACTGAAGCTTTCTTT.

The chain uses TRBV4-2 and TRBJ2-1; D possibly corresponds to TRBD2 (6 bases). The CDR3 loop spans 17 amino acids. V shed 0 bases and J shed 8 bases, with 20 bases lying between them. Germline CDR1 is LGHNA and CDR2 is YNFKEQ. CDR3 protein: CASSQDSWREAGDEQFF. In DNA form, the CDR3 reads TGTGCCAGCAGCCAAGATAGCTGGAGGGAGGCTGGCGATGAGCAGTTCTTC.

This clone was seen a few times. The chain carries TRBV4-2 and TRBJ2-6, with a possible D match to TRBD2 (5 bases). This CDR3 is built from 17 residues. Germline CDR1 reads LGHNA; CDR2 reads YNFKEQ. Trimming cost V 3 bases and J 0 bases, with 12 bases left between them. CDR3 coding DNA: TGTGCCAGCAGCCACGGGGAACGGAGCTCTGGGGCCAACGTCCTGACTTTC. This sequence encodes CASSHGERSSGANVLTF.

The chain links TRBV5-1 to TRBJ1-5; the D is unclear. V was cut by 0 bases and J by 3 bases, with 7 bases left in between. CDR3 length equals 14 residues. Germline CDR1 is SGHRS and CDR2 is YFSETQ. The CDR3 protein is CASSLGTANQPQHF. The CDR3 DNA reads as TGCGCCAGCAGCTTGGGAACAGCCAATCAGCCCCAGCATTTT. The full variable domain, in which reference TRBV5-1 and TRBJ1-5 provide the parts outside the CDR3, is KAGVTQTPRYLIKTRGQQVTLSCSPISGHRSVSWYQQTPGQGLQFLFEYFSETQRNKGNFPGRFSGRQFSNSRSEMNVSTLELGDSALYLCASSLGTANQPQHFGDGTRLSIL.

The chain joins TRBV2 to TRBJ2-1, with 9 bases that match TRBD2. This CDR3 has 17 residues. Germline V gives CDR1 SNHLY, CDR2 FYNNEI. J gave up 8 bases and V 4 bases, and 15 bases lay outside the gene matches. The CDR3 spells CASSAPRGAGGGDEQFF. The CDR3, as DNA: TGTGCCAGCAGTGCTCCCAGGGGAGCGGGGGGCGGGGATGAGCAGTTCTTC.

The J gene is TRBJ2-3, the V gene TRBV5-1; D not certain. V was shortened by 0 bases and J by 0 bases, with 5 bases between the two germline ends. This CDR3 is built from 14 residues. CDR1 is SGHRS, CDR2 YFSETQ, per germline. Written as DNA, the CDR3 is TGCGCCAGCAGCTTGGCGGTTAGCACAGATACGCAGTATTTT. Translating it yields CASSLAVSTDTQYF.

This clone was detected only once. The chain joins TRBV5-4 to TRBJ2-7; tentative D call: TRBD1 (6 bases). V was cut by 4 bases and J by 3 bases, with 11 bases left in between. CDR1 and CDR2 from the germline V gene are SGHNT and YYREEE (reference sequence). The CDR3 is made up of 13 amino acids. The CDR3 bases are TGTGCCAGCAGCCCAGGACAGTTCTACGAGCAGTACTTC. This gives the protein CASSPGQFYEQYF.

The chain recombines TRBV7-2 with TRBJ1-2; D gene uncertain. CDR3 length equals 13 residues. Germline V gene lookup returns CDR1 SGHTA and CDR2 FQGNSA. V shed 1 base and J shed 4 bases, with 7 bases lying between them. CDR3 coding DNA: TGTGCCAGCAGCTTAGTGCGTGGCTATGGCTACACCTTC. Translated: CASSLVRGYGYTF.

The chain recombines TRBV23-1 with TRBJ2-3; 8 bases agree with TRBD2. TRBV23-1 is an ORF; its function is uncertain. The CDR3 totals 21 residues. The V and J ends lost 2 bases and 1 base, in that order; junction bases with no gene match: 20. CDR3 in amino acids: CASSQPSGSLWGSGGTDTQYF. In DNA, the CDR3 is TGCGCCAGCAGTCAACCATCGGGCAGCTTGTGGGGTAGCGGGGGCACAGATACGCAGTATTTT.

This chain links TRBV7-2 with TRBJ2-7; D gene unclear. V lost 5 bases and J lost 3, with 5 bases in between. This CDR3 spans 11 amino acids. Germline CDR1 SGHTA, CDR2 FQGNSA. The DNA of the CDR3 is TGTGCCAGCAGCCAAATCTACGAGCAGTACTTC. It is translated as CASSQIYEQYF.

The table lists this clone with a few counts. The chain couples TRBV5-4 to TRBJ2-5; D possibly corresponds to TRBD2 (5 bases). CDR3 length equals 16 residues. V lost 2 bases to trimming and J lost 2 bases, with 16 bases between them. Germline CDR1 reads SGHNT; CDR2 reads YYREEE (reference sequence). The CDR3 protein is CASSFDPSGRQETQYF. The CDR3 bases are TGTGCCAGCAGCTTTGACCCCAGCGGAAGGCAAGAGACCCAGTACTTC.

The table lists this clone with a few counts. The CDR3 reads CASSLNRSPLHF. In DNA form, the CDR3 reads TGTGCCAGCAGCTTGAACAGGTCTCCCCTCCACTTT. The rearrangement uses TRBV7-2 and TRBJ1-6; tentative D call: TRBD1 (5 bases). The CDR3 loop spans 12 amino acids. V lost 3 bases to trimming and J lost 13 bases, with 10 bases between them. Germline values: CDR1 SGHTA, CDR2 FQGNSA. Drawing the rest from reference TRBV7-2 and TRBJ1-6, the complete variable domain is GAGVSQSPSNKVTEKGKDVELRCDPISGHTALYWYRQSLGQGLEFLIYFQGNSAPDKSGLPSDRFSAERTGGSVSTLTIQRTQQEDSAVYLCASSLNRSPLHFGNGTRLTVT.

V is TRBV6-5 and J is TRBJ1-1; tentative D call: TRBD1 (6 bases). The germline gives CDR1 MNHEY, CDR2 SVGAGI. The germline V and J ends were trimmed by 6 bases and 4 bases, with 18 bases remaining between them. The CDR3 totals 15 residues. DNA of the CDR3: TGTGCCAGCAGCCTGGGACACTCGGGGAGCACTGAAGCTTTCTTT. Its protein is CASSLGHSGSTEAFF.

The chain employs TRBV5-6 and TRBJ2-1; D not resolved. The V and J ends lost 3 bases and 4 bases respectively, with 14 bases between them. This CDR3 comprises 15 residues. CDR1 is SGHDT, CDR2 YYEEEE, per germline. The CDR3 here is CASSYRPLQYNEQFF. CDR3 nucleotides: TGTGCCAGCAGCTACAGACCTTTACAATACAATGAGCAGTTCTTC.

This clone was detected only a few times. The J gene is TRBJ1-2, the V gene TRBV28; TRBD1 matches at 7 bases. Germline CDR1 MDHEN, CDR2 SYDVKM. This CDR3 spans 15 amino acids. Trimming removed 3 bases from V and 0 bases from J; junction bases left unmatched: 4. The DNA of the CDR3 is TGTGCCAGCAGTTTCCAGCAGGGGGCTAACTATGGCTACACCTTC. This encodes CASSFQQGANYGYTF.

The rearrangement joins TRBV18 to TRBJ1-1, with 9 nucleotides matching TRBD1. Germline assignment: CDR1 KGHSH and CDR2 LQKENI. Unmatched junction bases numbered 4, after V lost 5 bases and J lost 3 bases. CDR3 size: 14 residues. The CDR3 DNA reads as TGTGCCAGCTCAAACGGACAGGGGTACACTGAAGCTTTCTTT. This sequence encodes CASSNGQGYTEAFF.

The rearrangement joins TRBV10-3 to TRBJ2-1; D is unclear. The V gene lost 2 bases and the J gene lost 0 bases, with 11 bases spanning the gap. The CDR3 has 16 residues. From germline, CDR1 is ENHRY and CDR2 SYGVKD. This CDR3 is CAISERGASSYNEQFF. The CDR3 region has the DNA TGTGCCATCAGTGAGCGAGGAGCGAGCTCCTACAATGAGCAGTTCTTC.

The chain links TRBV7-9 to TRBJ2-7, with 8 bases aligning to TRBD1. CDR1 and CDR2 from the germline V gene are SEHNR and FQNEAQ (reference sequence). Germline trimming cut 7 bases from V and 0 bases from J; bases unmatched to any gene: 5. The CDR3 is 14 residues long. CDR3 region: CASTRQGSSYEQYF. As DNA, the CDR3 is TGTGCCAGCACCCGACAGGGGAGCTCCTACGAGCAGTACTTC.